A selection of T cell receptor beta chains follows, all from one sample in a study of blood T cells in healthy people across ages. Each CDR3 protein is one row after TCRdb ran MiXCR on the 5' RACE reads. This repertoire shows some 370,000 distinct CDR3 sequences, approximately 47% found once; its top ten account for 51%. The sample comprised blood. The receptor set was obtained from a man in his sixties in good health. Each CDR3 is given with its conserved first and last residue. A D gene is named only where the DNA matches it firmly. Size is stated for part of the rows, as once, few or many counts, or as a class when the clone is expanded.

D	size	V	J	CDR3	DNA
NA	NA	TRBV6-5	TRBJ2-1	CASSYSSSGPRYNEQFF	TGTGCCAGCAGTTACTCGAGTTCTGGACCACGTTACAATGAGCAGTTCTTC
NA	NA	TRBV13	TRBJ2-1	CASSYTRGGRDEQFF	TGTGCCAGCAGTTATACCAGGGGGGGCAGGGATGAGCAGTTCTTC
NA	few	TRBV12-3/TRBV12-4	TRBJ1-6	CASSPRGVSGRSPLHF	TGTGCCAGCAGTCCCCGTGGTGTTTCGGGGCGGTCACCCCTCCACTTT
NA	NA	TRBV4-2	TRBJ2-7	CASSQEGSSGPSYEQYF	TGTGCCAGCAGCCAAGAAGGGAGTAGCGGTCCCTCCTACGAGCAGTACTTC
TRBD2	NA	TRBV11-2	TRBJ2-1	CASSARGDSSYNEQFF	TGTGCCAGCAGCGCCCGGGGGGACTCCTCCTACAATGAGCAGTTCTTC
NA	few	TRBV29-1	TRBJ1-2	CSVEQHLGGYTF	TGCAGCGTTGAACAGCACCTCGGAGGCTACACCTTC
NA	NA	TRBV6-1	TRBJ2-5	CANSQGRITQPQETQYF	TGTGCCAACAGCCAGGGACGGATCACCCAACCCCAAGAGACCCAGTACTTC
TRBD1	NA	TRBV29-1	TRBJ2-7	CSVGPTGGRHEQYF	TGCAGCGTTGGGCCCACAGGGGGCAGGCACGAGCAGTACTTC
NA	few	TRBV5-5	TRBJ2-6	CASSLADSGANVLTF	TGTGCCAGCAGCTTGGCCGACTCTGGGGCCAACGTCCTGACTTTC
NA	few	TRBV9	TRBJ2-3	CASSSRPGDTQYF	TGTGCCAGCAGCTCGCGACCGGGGGATACGCAGTATTTT
NA	NA	TRBV9	TRBJ2-3	CAGSSPGVATDTQYF	TGTGCCGGCAGCTCCCCGGGGGTAGCCACAGATACGCAGTATTTT
TRBD2	NA	TRBV29-1	TRBJ2-7	CSVRTGTSGREQYF	TGCAGCGTGAGGACCGGGACTAGTGGTCGCGAGCAGTACTTC
TRBD1	NA	TRBV6-1	TRBJ2-3	CASNVRGQGRTDTQYF	TGTGCCAGCAATGTCCGCGGACAGGGTCGCACAGATACGCAGTATTTT
NA	NA	TRBV5-1	TRBJ2-1	CASSGTGTDGFSYNEQFF	TGCGCCAGCAGCGGAACAGGGACCGATGGCTTTTCCTACAATGAGCAGTTCTTC
NA	NA	TRBV4-3	TRBJ2-3	CASSKTAADTQYF	TGCGCCAGCAGCAAAACAGCAGCAGATACGCAGTATTTT
TRBD2	few	TRBV20-1	TRBJ2-1	CSARVSGTTYNEQFF	TGCAGTGCTAGGGTTAGCGGGACCACCTACAATGAGCAGTTCTTC
NA	once	TRBV6-2/TRBV6-3	TRBJ2-5	CASSNPETQYF	TGTGCCAGCTCGAATCCGGAGACCCAGTACTTC
TRBD2	NA	TRBV5-1	TRBJ2-1	CASSTGGPNNEQFF	TGCGCCAGCAGCACGGGAGGGCCGAACAATGAGCAGTTCTTC
NA	NA	TRBV27	TRBJ2-4	CASSPLTPIKNIQYF	TGTGCCAGCAGTCCCTTGACTCCAATCAAAAACATTCAGTACTTC
NA	NA	TRBV12-3/TRBV12-4	TRBJ2-1	CASSHTYEQFF	TGTGCCAGCAGTCATACTTACGAGCAGTTCTTC
NA	NA	TRBV20-1	TRBJ2-3	CSARDASRVGKVSTDTQYF	TGCAGTGCTAGAGATGCTTCTCGGGTAGGGAAGGTTAGCACAGATACGCAGTATTTT
TRBD2	NA	TRBV5-1	TRBJ2-3	CASSPRVGAGTDTQYF	TGCGCCAGCAGCCCTCGGGTGGGAGCGGGGACAGATACGCAGTATTTT
TRBD2	NA	TRBV20-1	TRBJ2-1	CSARGAGGWDEQFF	TGCAGTGCTAGAGGAGCGGGGGGATGGGATGAGCAGTTCTTC
TRBD1	NA	TRBV20-1	TRBJ2-1	CSAEGTGIYNEQFF	TGCAGTGCGGAAGGGACAGGGATATACAATGAGCAGTTCTTC
TRBD2	NA	TRBV7-2	TRBJ2-1	CASSVLAGGLGNERFF	TGTGCCAGCAGCGTACTAGCGGGAGGGCTAGGGAATGAGCGGTTCTTC
NA	NA	TRBV18	TRBJ1-4	CASSPRRTEFEKLFF	TGTGCCAGCTCACCACGGAGGACAGAATTCGAAAAACTGTTTTTT
NA	NA	TRBV5-1	TRBJ2-3	CASSEDNGDTQYF	TGCGCCAGCAGCGAGGACAACGGGGATACGCAGTATTTT
NA	NA	TRBV10-2	TRBJ2-3	CASSASGLSTDTQYF	TGCGCCAGCAGCGCAAGCGGGCTCAGCACAGATACGCAGTATTTT
TRBD2	few	TRBV5-1	TRBJ2-7	CASSLDRLAGAVSYEQYF	TGCGCCAGCAGCTTGGATAGGCTAGCGGGAGCCGTCTCCTACGAGCAGTACTTC
NA	NA	TRBV4-1	TRBJ2-7	CASSDKTAQGRDEQYF	TGCGCCAGCAGTGACAAAACCGCACAGGGCAGGGACGAGCAGTACTTC
NA	NA	TRBV20-1	TRBJ2-3	CSANTPPSTDTQYF	TGCAGTGCTAATACACCGCCTAGCACAGATACGCAGTATTTT
NA	NA	TRBV5-5	TRBJ2-1	CASSARDITGEQFF	TGTGCCAGCAGCGCCCGGGACATTACCGGTGAGCAGTTCTTC
NA	NA	TRBV7-2	TRBJ2-7	CASSFPPGREQYF	TGTGCCAGCAGCTTCCCCCCGGGCCGCGAGCAGTACTTC
TRBD2	once	TRBV4-2	TRBJ2-1	CASSQVIASGRGDEQFF	TGTGCCAGCAGCCAAGTCATCGCCAGCGGGAGGGGGGATGAGCAGTTCTTC
TRBD1	NA	TRBV12-3/TRBV12-4	TRBJ2-1	CASSSDRGLKEQFF	TGTGCCAGCAGTTCCGACAGGGGGCTAAAGGAGCAGTTCTTC
NA	NA	TRBV7-9	TRBJ2-1	CASSSLLATEQFF	TGTGCCAGCAGCTCCCTTCTAGCGACTGAGCAGTTCTTC
NA	once	TRBV27	TRBJ1-2	CASSLEGTAPNYGYTF	TGTGCCAGCAGTTTAGAAGGGACTGCTCCTAACTATGGCTACACCTTC
NA	NA	TRBV6-6	TRBJ2-3	CASSDSGFTDTQYF	TGTGCCAGCAGCGACAGCGGGTTCACAGATACGCAGTATTTT
TRBD1	NA	TRBV20-1	TRBJ1-6	CSARAVNRGGLPYNSPLHF	TGCAGTGCTAGAGCAGTGAACAGGGGAGGATTACCCTATAATTCACCCCTCCACTTT
NA	NA	TRBV5-1	TRBJ2-1	CASSPPSPEQFF	TGCGCCAGCAGCCCCCCGTCGCCTGAGCAGTTCTTC
NA	many	TRBV20-1	TRBJ2-5	CSASDGMGSAETQYF	TGCAGTGCTAGCGATGGGATGGGCTCGGCTGAGACCCAGTACTTC
TRBD1	NA	TRBV6-2/TRBV6-3	TRBJ2-6	CASSPQGRTGISGANVLTF	TGTGCCAGCAGTCCGCAGGGCCGGACAGGAATCTCTGGGGCCAACGTCCTGACTTTC
NA	NA	TRBV15	TRBJ2-7	CATSSDRSEQYF	TGTGCCACCAGCAGTGACAGGTCCGAGCAGTACTTC
TRBD2	few	TRBV13	TRBJ2-1	CASLLAGGPKQFF	TGTGCCAGCCTCCTAGCGGGGGGGCCCAAGCAGTTCTTC